Presented here are 11 T cell receptor beta chains from one specimen sequenced in a study of shared clonotypes between healthy human individuals. This table comes from immunoSEQ multiplex PCR, and its TCRdb copy is limited to in-frame clones, with some not included. The table shows roughly 2 million clones, with 85% to 95% occurring only once. Sequenced material: naive CD4+ T cells sorted from blood. The sample's subset: CD45RA+ positively selected. These receptors originate from a man aged 18 to 29 in good health.

Notes on this clone: It may be a read error: a sequence one base away is much more abundant. The sample has other DNA sequences that encode this CDR3 too. The chain carries TRBV30 and TRBJ1-1; D is undetermined. Germline V CDR1 and CDR2: GTSNPN, SVGIG (reference sequence). This CDR3 contains 13 residues. V lost 0 bases, J lost 0 bases, and 5 bases lay in between. The CDR3 loop is CAWSVSVNTEAFF. The CDR3 DNA is TGTGCCTGGAGTGTATCCGTGAACACTGAAGCTTTCTTT.

This chain links TRBV30 with TRBJ2-5; maybe TRBD1 (6 bases). Trimming removed 2 bases from V and 2 bases from J, with 9 bases in between. The V gene's germline CDR1 is GTSNPN and CDR2 SVGIG (reference sequence). The CDR3 length is 13 residues. The chain's CDR3 is CAWSTQGQETQYF. DNA of the CDR3: TGTGCCTGGAGTACTCAGGGGCAAGAGACCCAGTACTTC.

The chain combines TRBV7-9 with TRBJ2-7, with D tentatively TRBD2 (6 bases). This CDR3 is built from 14 residues. V was shortened by 0 bases and J by 6 bases, with 12 bases between the two germline ends. CDR1 SEHNR and CDR2 FQNEAQ come from the germline V gene (reference sequence). The CDR3 protein is CASSLAGGRFEQYF. In DNA, the CDR3 is TGTGCCAGCAGCTTAGCGGGAGGACGGTTCGAGCAGTACTTC.

V is TRBV18 and J is TRBJ2-5, with D maybe TRBD2 (7 bases). From germline, CDR1 is KGHSH and CDR2 LQKENI. V shed 6 bases and J shed 4 bases, with 12 bases lying between them. This CDR3 comprises 13 residues. The CDR3 DNA is TGTGCCAGCTCGCAGAGGGGGGGAGAGACCCAGTACTTC. Protein product: CASSQRGGETQYF.

The rearrangement links TRBV30 to TRBJ2-3; a weak D match, TRBD2 (6 bases). The V end lost 2 bases, the J end lost 0 bases, and 9 bases lay between the germline ends. This CDR3 has 14 residues. Germline values: CDR1 GTSNPN, CDR2 SVGIG (reference sequence). CDR3 in DNA: TGTGCCTGGAGTCCCGGGACTAGCACAGATACGCAGTATTTT. It translates to CAWSPGTSTDTQYF. Based on the CDR3 plus reference TRBV30 and TRBJ2-3, the full variable domain is SQTIHQWPATLVQPVGSPLSLECTVEGTSNPNLYWYRQAAGRGLQLLFYSVGIGQISSEVPQNLSASRPQDRQFILSSKKLLLSDSGFYLCAWSPGTSTDTQYFGPGTRLTVL.

The V gene is TRBV12-5, the J gene TRBJ2-2, with TRBD2 matching 11 bases. The trim removed 6 bases at V and 5 bases at J, leaving 8 bases unmatched. The CDR3 runs 16 residues. Looked up from germline, CDR1 is LGHNT and CDR2 is FRNRAP. This CDR3 reads CASGLTSGSGTGELFF. CDR3 nucleotide sequence: TGTGCTAGTGGCCTTACTAGCGGGAGCGGGACCGGGGAGCTGTTTTTT. Based on the CDR3 plus reference TRBV12-5 and TRBJ2-2, the full variable domain is DARVTQTPRHKVTEMGQEVTMRCQPILGHNTVFWYRQTMMQGLELLAYFRNRAPLDDSGMPKDRFSAEMPDATLATLKIQPSEPRDSAVYFCASGLTSGSGTGELFFGEGSRLTVL.

This clone has just one count. The chain has TRBV18 and TRBJ2-3; D gene unclear. Germline V gives CDR1 KGHSH, CDR2 LQKENI. The CDR3 runs 14 residues. The V and J ends lost 3 bases and 0 bases respectively, with 7 bases between them. The DNA of the CDR3 is TGTGCCAGCTCACCGTACAGAAGCACAGATACGCAGTATTTT. This encodes CASSPYRSTDTQYF.

The rearrangement uses TRBV7-9 and TRBJ2-7; the D gene is possibly TRBD1 (6 bases). Germline V gives CDR1 SEHNR, CDR2 FQNEAQ (reference sequence). This CDR3 comprises 16 residues. V dropped 1 base and J dropped 5 bases, with 18 bases sitting between them. CDR3: CASSLGGETGLHEQYF. The CDR3 region has the DNA TGTGCCAGCAGCTTAGGTGGGGAGACAGGACTCCACGAGCAGTACTTC.

The DNA of the CDR3 is TGTGCCAGCTCCGAACTCCGAGAGACAGGGGATGGCTACACCTTC. It specifies CASSELRETGDGYTF. This rearrangement joins TRBV18 to TRBJ1-2; TRBD1 agrees at 8 bases. Germline V CDR1 and CDR2: KGHSH, LQKENI. The length of the CDR3 is 15 residues. With 6 bases clipped from V and 6 bases from J, the junction kept 12 bases outside the gene matches.

V gene TRBV1 combines with J gene TRBJ2-1; TRBD2 reflects the table's D call only, with no check against the DNA. TRBV1 has pseudogene status. This CDR3 spans 15 amino acids. DNA for the CDR3: TGCACCAGCAGCCCAAAACCCCGGGGGTACAATGAGCAGTTCTTC. It encodes CTSSPKPRGYNEQFF.

The genes are TRBV7-2 and TRBJ1-2, with D maybe TRBD1 (5 bases). The CDR3 consists of 14 residues. Germline lookup yields CDR1 SGHTA and CDR2 FQGNSA. V gave up 3 bases and J gave up 3 bases, with 11 bases separating them. This CDR3 is CASSFRQPDYGYTF. The CDR3 DNA follows: TGTGCCAGCAGCTTCCGACAGCCAGACTATGGCTACACCTTC.